The 23 T cell receptor beta chains given below trace back to one sample, sequenced in a study of blood T cells in healthy people across ages. Primers used in a second PCR of about 7 to 11 cycles were a sample-barcoded 5' primer and a J-beta primer mix. TCRdb independently ran MiXCR on the 5' RACE reads; one entry per CDR3 protein. Found here are over a million distinct CDR3 sequences, under 55% of them singletons; the top ten hold 4%. The sequenced sample consisted of blood. The receptors derive from a woman younger than 35 in good health.

The rearrangement links TRBV5-1 to TRBJ2-7; the D gene could be TRBD1 or TRBD2 (5 bases each). The CDR3 is 15 amino acids. Germline values: CDR1 SGHRS, CDR2 YFSETQ. The V gene lost 4 bases and the J gene lost 7 bases, with 21 bases spanning the gap. This chain's CDR3 is CASSPRVGTSGEQYF. The CDR3 bases are TGCGCCAGCAGCCCTCGCGTAGGGACGTCGGGTGAGCAGTACTTC.

This clonotype was picked up a small number of times. V is TRBV20-1 and J is TRBJ2-5, with 8 bases that match TRBD2. J was trimmed by 11 bases and V by 2 bases; bases with no gene match: 16. Germline V CDR1 and CDR2: DFQATT, SNEGSKA (reference sequence). This CDR3 region has 15 residues. The CDR3 loop is CSARRRGDRYNEQYF. The CDR3 DNA follows: TGCAGTGCTAGACGGCGGGGGGATCGATACAATGAGCAGTACTTC.

This clonotype was observed once. The chain joins TRBV3-1 to TRBJ2-5, with 7 bases that match TRBD2. The germline CDR1 and CDR2 sequences are LGHDT and YNNKEL (reference sequence). Trimming removed 6 bases from V and 11 bases from J; junction bases left unmatched: 21. The CDR3 loop spans 16 amino acids. CDR3 sequence: CASSKVRERASNEQYF. DNA of the CDR3: TGTGCCAGCAGTAAAGTGCGGGAGAGGGCTTCGAATGAGCAGTACTTC.

The chain couples TRBV4-3 to TRBJ2-1; D perhaps matches TRBD2 (6 bases). Germline CDR1 is LGHNA and CDR2 is YSLEER. The ends were cut back, 4 bases at V and 8 bases at J, with 18 bases in the middle. The CDR3 extends over 15 amino acids. The CDR3 protein is CASSPNVGGPHEQFF. CDR3 coding DNA: TGCGCCAGCAGCCCAAATGTGGGAGGCCCTCATGAGCAGTTCTTC.

The rearrangement joins TRBV5-5 to TRBJ1-3; D not resolved. V dropped 0 bases and J dropped 0 bases, with 7 bases sitting between them. Germline-derived CDR1 and CDR2 are SGHKS and YYEKEE (reference sequence). The CDR3 runs to 15 residues. Here the CDR3 DNA reads TGTGCCAGCAGCTTGGAAAGTCTCTCTGGAAACACCATATATTTT. This gives the protein CASSLESLSGNTIYF.

This clonotype was counted a few times. This chain links TRBV20-1 with TRBJ1-1; TRBD1 is a possible D gene (5 bases). Trimming shortened V by 0 bases and J by 4 bases, and 15 bases separated the two germline ends. The germline V gene encodes CDR1 DFQATT and CDR2 SNEGSKA (reference sequence). This CDR3 is 15 amino acids long. The CDR3 sequence is CSARDPTGRGTEAFF. CDR3 nucleotide sequence: TGCAGTGCTAGAGACCCGACGGGGCGGGGCACTGAAGCTTTCTTT.

This clonotype was observed a handful of times. V gene TRBV5-5 combines with J gene TRBJ2-1, with a tentative D call TRBD2 (5 bases). V was trimmed by 5 bases and J by 6 bases, leaving 15 bases between them. The CDR3 length is 14 residues. The germline V gene has CDR1 SGHKS and CDR2 YYEKEE (reference sequence). CDR3: CASRMARGSNEQFF. The CDR3, as DNA: TGTGCCAGCAGAATGGCCCGGGGTTCCAATGAGCAGTTCTTC.

This chain connects TRBV10-3 to TRBJ1-3; D may be TRBD1 (6 bases). The CDR3 has 14 amino acids. V was cut by 10 bases and J by 3 bases, with 16 bases left in between. Germline lookup yields CDR1 ENHRY and CDR2 SYGVKD. This CDR3 reads CATFRGTNGNTIYF. The DNA for the CDR3 is TGTGCCACCTTCCGAGGGACAAATGGAAACACCATATATTTT.

The CDR3 sequence: CSVPGLKSDTQYF. CDR3 DNA sequence: TGCAGTGTTCCGGGACTGAAATCAGATACGCAGTATTTT. This chain uses TRBV20-1 with TRBJ2-3; D might be TRBD2 (6 bases). Germline CDR1 is DFQATT and CDR2 is SNEGSKA (reference sequence). Trimming cost V 7 bases and J 4 bases, with 15 bases left between them. The CDR3 is made up of 13 amino acids.

This clonotype was observed a few times. The chain combines TRBV7-8 with TRBJ1-4; tentative D call: TRBD1 (6 bases). Deletions cut 3 bases from V and 5 bases from J, with 19 bases between. The V gene's germline CDR1 is SGHVS and CDR2 FQNEAQ. The CDR3 extends over 17 amino acids. The CDR3 loop reads CASSLRNTGYKNEKLFF. The CDR3 DNA follows: TGTGCCAGCAGCTTGAGGAATACAGGGTACAAGAATGAAAAACTGTTTTTT.

The rearrangement uses TRBV28 and TRBJ2-5; D perhaps matches TRBD1 (6 bases). V lost 4 bases to trimming and J lost 11 bases, with 29 bases between them. There are 17 residues in the CDR3. Per germline, CDR1 MDHEN and CDR2 SYDVKM. The CDR3 region is CASSSPYTGSGFVKQYF. The DNA of the CDR3 is TGTGCCAGCAGTTCACCTTACACAGGGTCCGGTTTTGTCAAGCAGTACTTC.

A note on this clonotype: At one of its ends the junction is not consistent with the germline gene, which may arise from a read error. V usage is TRBV7-2 and J usage is TRBJ2-3; 7 nucleotides align to TRBD2. The germline gives CDR1 SGHTA, CDR2 FQGNSA. CDR3 length equals 15 residues. The CDR3 DNA is TGTGCTAGCAGCTTGGGAGCGGGGAGCACAGGTACGCAGTATTTT. Amino acid sequence: CASSLGAGSTGTQYF.

This clonotype appeared a few times. This CDR3 is CASSDFGQGNYEQYF. The CDR3 nucleotides read TGTGCCAGCAGTGACTTCGGACAGGGAAACTACGAGCAGTACTTC. This sequence joins TRBV2 and TRBJ2-4, with 8 bases identical to TRBD1. The end of the DNA fits TRBJ2-7 better, so the J call may be wrong. The CDR3 totals 15 residues. CDR1 and CDR2 (germline): SNHLY, FYNNEI.

This sequence joins TRBV7-9 and TRBJ1-5; TRBD1 matches 8 bases. J gave up 0 bases and V 4 bases, and 8 bases lay outside the gene matches. The CDR3 has 17 residues. Germline values: CDR1 SEHNR, CDR2 FQNEAQ (reference sequence). In DNA form, the CDR3 reads TGTGCCAGCAGCTGTCGACAGGGGAGAAGTAGCAATCAGCCCCAGCATTTT. Residues: CASSCRQGRSSNQPQHF.

The V gene is TRBV9, the J gene TRBJ2-1, with D perhaps matching TRBD2 (6 bases). Germline loops: CDR1 SGDLS, CDR2 YYNGEE. With 4 bases removed from V and 0 bases from J, the gap between germline ends came to 14 bases. This CDR3 has 16 amino acids. The chain's CDR3 is CASSPTGTFSYNEQFF. The DNA for the CDR3 is TGTGCCAGCAGCCCCACCGGGACTTTCTCCTACAATGAGCAGTTCTTC.

The chain carries TRBV9 and TRBJ1-2, with D unclear. The ends were cut back, 4 bases at V and 3 bases at J, with 16 bases in the middle. Germline CDR1 SGDLS, CDR2 YYNGEE. This CDR3 contains 15 residues. The CDR3 bases are TGTGCCAGCAGCTCCGGCCTGGTGGGAGACTATGGCTACACCTTC. Translating gives CASSSGLVGDYGYTF.

This chain joins TRBV11-1 and TRBJ1-1; D uncertain. The CDR3 totals 13 residues. Looked up from germline, CDR1 is SGHAT and CDR2 is FQDESV (reference sequence). Between the trimmed V and J ends, which lost 7 bases and 2 bases, there was a span of 11 bases. CDR3 DNA sequence: TGTGCCAGCACCCGGAGATATAACACTGAAGCTTTCTTT. It is translated as CASTRRYNTEAFF. The full variable domain, completed using reference TRBV11-1 and TRBJ1-1, is EAEVAQSPRYKITEKSQAVAFWCDPISGHATLYWYRQILGQGPELLVQFQDESVVDDSQLPKDRFSAERLKGVDSTLKIQPAELGDSAMYLCASTRRYNTEAFFGQGTRLTVV.

The chain recombines TRBV13 with TRBJ1-5, with D possibly being TRBD1 (6 bases). V lost 5 bases and J 2 bases, leaving 10 bases between the germline ends. The CDR3 length is 14 residues. The germline V gene encodes CDR1 PRHDT and CDR2 FYEKMQ (reference sequence). In DNA, the CDR3 is TGTGCCAGCAGCATTACAGGGCGCAATCAGCCCCAGCATTTT. This sequence encodes CASSITGRNQPQHF. Together with reference TRBV13 and TRBJ1-5, the CDR3 gives the full variable domain: AAGVIQSPRHLIKEKRETATLKCYPIPRHDTVYWYQQGPGQDPQFLISFYEKMQSDKGSIPDRFSAQQFSDYHSELNMSSLELGDSALYFCASSITGRNQPQHFGDGTRLSIL.

The chain has TRBV12-3 or TRBV12-4 and TRBJ1-2; possibly TRBD1 for D (6 bases). V was cut by 3 bases and J by 4 bases, with 9 bases left in between. The CDR3 covers 13 residues. CDR3 nucleotides: TGTGCCAGCAGTTTCAGGGGTACCTATGGCTACACCTTC. Its translation: CASSFRGTYGYTF.

This clonotype turned up a few times. The chain carries TRBV25-1 and TRBJ2-7; 7 positions agree with TRBD1. Germline V gives CDR1 MGHDK, CDR2 SYGVNS. The CDR3 runs to 15 residues. The V segment lost 1 base and the J segment 4 bases; nucleotides outside the gene matches: 7. CDR3 nucleotides: TGTGCCAGCAGTGAATCGGGCAGGGGGAGATACGAGCAGTACTTC. Translating gives CASSESGRGRYEQYF.

This clonotype showed up just a few times. The CDR3: CASSQVLNPYEQYF. The CDR3 DNA sequence: TGCGCCAGCAGCCAAGTCTTAAACCCTTACGAGCAGTACTTC. V gene TRBV4-3 combines with J gene TRBJ2-7; D ambiguous. Germline loops: CDR1 LGHNA, CDR2 YSLEER. The CDR3 runs to 14 residues. V lost 1 base, J lost 4 bases, and 11 bases lay in between.

The chain carries TRBV30 and TRBJ1-2; D gene ambiguous. This CDR3 is 13 amino acids long. CDR1 is GTSNPN and CDR2 is SVGIG in the germline V gene (reference sequence). The germline V and J ends were trimmed by 0 bases and 8 bases, with 13 bases remaining between them. CDR3 DNA: TGTGCCTGGAGTGTACCCCCGGCAGACGGCTACACCTTC. This translates into CAWSVPPADGYTF.

The rearrangement uses TRBV6-5 and TRBJ2-3, with 7 bases aligning to TRBD1. Germline-derived CDR1 and CDR2 are MNHEY and SVGAGI. The CDR3 consists of 15 residues. With 6 bases clipped from V and 0 bases from J, the junction kept 6 bases outside the gene matches. In DNA, the CDR3 is TGTGCCAGCAGGACCTCGGGACAGAGCACAGATACGCAGTATTTT. It encodes CASRTSGQSTDTQYF.